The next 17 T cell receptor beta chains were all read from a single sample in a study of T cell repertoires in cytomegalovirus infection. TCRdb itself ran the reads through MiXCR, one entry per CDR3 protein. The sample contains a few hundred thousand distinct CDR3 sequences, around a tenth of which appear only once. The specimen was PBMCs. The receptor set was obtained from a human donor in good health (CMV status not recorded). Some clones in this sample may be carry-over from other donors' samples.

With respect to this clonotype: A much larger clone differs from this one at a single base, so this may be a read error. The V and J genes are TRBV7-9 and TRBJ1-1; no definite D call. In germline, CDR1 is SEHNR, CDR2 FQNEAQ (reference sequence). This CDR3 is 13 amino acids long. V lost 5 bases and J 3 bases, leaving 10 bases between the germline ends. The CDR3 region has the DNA TGTGCCAGCAGCCCAGACCCGGACACTGAAGCTTTCTTT. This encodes CASSPDPDTEAFF. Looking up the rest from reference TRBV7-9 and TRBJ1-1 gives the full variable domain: DTGVSQNPRHKITKRGQNVTFRCDPISEHNRLYWYRQTLGQGPEFLTYFQNEAQLEKSRLLSDRFSAERPKGSFSTLEIQRTEQGDSAMYLCASSPDPDTEAFFGQGTRLTVV.

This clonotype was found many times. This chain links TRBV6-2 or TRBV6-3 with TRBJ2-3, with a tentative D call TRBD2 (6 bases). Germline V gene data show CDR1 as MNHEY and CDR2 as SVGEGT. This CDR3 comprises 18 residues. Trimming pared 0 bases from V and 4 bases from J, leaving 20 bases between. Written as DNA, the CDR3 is TGTGCCAGCAGTTACTCGATCGGAAATAGCGGAGTTCCAGATACGCAGTATTTT. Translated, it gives CASSYSIGNSGVPDTQYF.

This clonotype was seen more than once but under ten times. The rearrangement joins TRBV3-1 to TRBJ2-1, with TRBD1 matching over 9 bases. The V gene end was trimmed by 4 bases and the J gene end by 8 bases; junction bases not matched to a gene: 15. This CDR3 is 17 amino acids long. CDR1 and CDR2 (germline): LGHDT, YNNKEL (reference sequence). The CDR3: CASSRLKTGTGFDEQFF. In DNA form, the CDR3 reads TGTGCCAGCAGCCGATTAAAGACCGGGACAGGGTTCGATGAGCAGTTCTTC.

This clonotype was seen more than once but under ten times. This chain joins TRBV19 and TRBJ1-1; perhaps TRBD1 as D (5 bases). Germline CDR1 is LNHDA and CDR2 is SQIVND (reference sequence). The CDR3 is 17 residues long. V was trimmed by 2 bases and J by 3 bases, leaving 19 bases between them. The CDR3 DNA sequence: TGTGCCAGTAGTATAAGGGGACTGGCGGGCGAGTACACTGAAGCTTTCTTT. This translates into CASSIRGLAGEYTEAFF.

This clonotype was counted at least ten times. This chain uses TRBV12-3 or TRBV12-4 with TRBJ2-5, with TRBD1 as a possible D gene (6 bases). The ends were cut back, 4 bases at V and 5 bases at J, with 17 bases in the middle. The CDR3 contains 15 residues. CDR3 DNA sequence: TGTGCCAGCAGTTCCCCACAGGGTAGAGACGAGACCCAGTACTTC. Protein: CASSSPQGRDETQYF.

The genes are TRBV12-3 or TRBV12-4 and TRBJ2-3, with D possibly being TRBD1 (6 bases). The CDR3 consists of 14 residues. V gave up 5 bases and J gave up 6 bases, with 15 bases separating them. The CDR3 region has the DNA TGTGCCAGCAGTCTAACAGGGAGCGTGGATACGCAGTATTTT. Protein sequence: CASSLTGSVDTQYF.

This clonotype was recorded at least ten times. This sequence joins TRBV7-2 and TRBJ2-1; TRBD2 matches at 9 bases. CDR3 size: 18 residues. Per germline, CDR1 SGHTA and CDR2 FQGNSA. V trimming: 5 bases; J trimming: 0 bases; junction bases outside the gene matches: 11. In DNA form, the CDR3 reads TGTGCCAGCAGCCTGCAGACTAGCGGCCTCTTCTCCTACAATGAGCAGTTCTTC. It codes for CASSLQTSGLFSYNEQFF. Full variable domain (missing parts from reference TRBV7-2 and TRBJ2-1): GAGVSQSPSNKVTEKGKDVELRCDPISGHTALYWYRQSLGQGLEFLIYFQGNSAPDKSGLPSDRFSAERTGGSVSTLTIQRTQQEDSAVYLCASSLQTSGLFSYNEQFFGPGTRLTVL.

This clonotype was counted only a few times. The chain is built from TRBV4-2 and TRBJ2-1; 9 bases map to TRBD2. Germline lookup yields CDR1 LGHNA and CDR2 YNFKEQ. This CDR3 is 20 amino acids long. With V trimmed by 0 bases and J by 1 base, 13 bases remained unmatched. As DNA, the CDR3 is TGTGCCAGCAGCCAAGATTCCAGGCTAGCGGGGCCAGCATCCTACAATGAGCAGTTCTTC. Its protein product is CASSQDSRLAGPASYNEQFF.

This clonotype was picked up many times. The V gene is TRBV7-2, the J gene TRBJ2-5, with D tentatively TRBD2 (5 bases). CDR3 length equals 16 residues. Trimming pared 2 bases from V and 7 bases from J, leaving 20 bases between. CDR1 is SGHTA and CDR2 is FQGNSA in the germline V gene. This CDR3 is CASSLSTGARGGTQYF. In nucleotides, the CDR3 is TGTGCCAGCAGCTTAAGTACGGGCGCCCGGGGTGGGACCCAGTACTTC.

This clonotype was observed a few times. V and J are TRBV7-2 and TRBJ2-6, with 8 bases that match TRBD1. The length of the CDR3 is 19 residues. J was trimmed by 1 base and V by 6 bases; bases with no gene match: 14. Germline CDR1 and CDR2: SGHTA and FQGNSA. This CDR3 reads CASRTGGPAAESGANVLTF. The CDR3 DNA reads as TGTGCCAGCAGAACAGGGGGGCCAGCCGCCGAGTCTGGGGCCAACGTCCTGACTTTC.

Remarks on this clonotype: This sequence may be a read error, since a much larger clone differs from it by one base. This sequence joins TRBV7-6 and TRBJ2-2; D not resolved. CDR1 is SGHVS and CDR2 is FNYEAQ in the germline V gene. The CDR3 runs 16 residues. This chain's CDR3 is CTSSFMDAPNTGELFF. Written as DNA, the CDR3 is TGTACCAGCAGCTTTATGGACGCCCCGAACACCGGGGAGCTGTTTTTT.

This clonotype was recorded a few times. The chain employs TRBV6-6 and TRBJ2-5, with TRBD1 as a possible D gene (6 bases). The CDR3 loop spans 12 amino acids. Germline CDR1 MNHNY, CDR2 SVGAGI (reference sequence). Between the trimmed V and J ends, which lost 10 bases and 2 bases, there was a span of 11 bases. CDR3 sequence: CATRGMQETQYF. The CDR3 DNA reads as TGTGCCACCAGGGGCATGCAAGAGACCCAGTACTTC.

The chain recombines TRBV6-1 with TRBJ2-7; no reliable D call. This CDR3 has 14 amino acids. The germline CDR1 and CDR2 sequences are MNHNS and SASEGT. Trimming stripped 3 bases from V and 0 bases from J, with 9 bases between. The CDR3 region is CASSEGSSSYEQYF. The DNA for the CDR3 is TGTGCCAGCAGTGAGGGGTCGAGCTCCTACGAGCAGTACTTC.

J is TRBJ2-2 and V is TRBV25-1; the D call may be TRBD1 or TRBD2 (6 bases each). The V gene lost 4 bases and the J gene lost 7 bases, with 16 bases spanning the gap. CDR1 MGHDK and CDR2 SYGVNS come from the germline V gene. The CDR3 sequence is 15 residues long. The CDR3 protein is CASSVRNGGHGELFF. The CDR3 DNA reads TGTGCCAGCAGTGTCCGGAACGGGGGCCACGGGGAGCTGTTTTTT.

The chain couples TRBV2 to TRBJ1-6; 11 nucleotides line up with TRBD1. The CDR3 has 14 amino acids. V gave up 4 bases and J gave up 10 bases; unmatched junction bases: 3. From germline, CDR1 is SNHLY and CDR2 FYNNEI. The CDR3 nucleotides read TGTGCCAGCAGTGCGGGACAGGGGGTCTCACCCCTCCACTTT. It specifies CASSAGQGVSPLHF.

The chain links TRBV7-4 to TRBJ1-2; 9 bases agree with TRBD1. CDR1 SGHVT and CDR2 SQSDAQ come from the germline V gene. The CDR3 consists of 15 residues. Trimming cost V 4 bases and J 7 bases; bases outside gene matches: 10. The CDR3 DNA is TGTGCCAGCAGCTCCGGGACAGGGTCTAGGATTGGCTACACCTTC. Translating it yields CASSSGTGSRIGYTF.

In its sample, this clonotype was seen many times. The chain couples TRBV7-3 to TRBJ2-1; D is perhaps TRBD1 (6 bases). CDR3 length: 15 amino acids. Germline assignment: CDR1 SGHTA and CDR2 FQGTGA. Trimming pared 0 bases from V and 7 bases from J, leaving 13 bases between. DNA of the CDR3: TGTGCCAGCAGCTTAACGGGGGCCCACGCGAATGAGCAGTTCTTC. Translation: CASSLTGAHANEQFF. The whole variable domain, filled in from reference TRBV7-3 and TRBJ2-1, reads GAGVSQTPSNKVTEKGKYVELRCDPISGHTALYWYRQSLGQGPEFLIYFQGTGAADDSGLPNDRFFAVRPEGSVSTLKIQRTERGDSAVYLCASSLTGAHANEQFFGPGTRLTVL.